This TCR beta chain is drawn from a study of technical replicates of blood from a few donors. CDR1 is MNHNY, CDR2 SVGAGI, per germline (reference sequence). V gave up 0 bases and J gave up 5 bases, with 13 bases separating them. The CDR3 is made up of 15 amino acids. Using immunoSEQ multiplex PCR, the repertoire was profiled, and TCRdb retains in-frame clones only, with some absent. This sample yields fewer than 90,000 clones, of which about 94% are seen a single time; more than 0.2% belongs to the top ten. The TCR was taken from a human donor in good health. This rearrangement joins TRBV6-6 to TRBJ1-1; TRBD1 is a possible D gene (6 bases). Sample: T cells isolated from PBMCs. CDR3 coding DNA: TGTGCCAGCAGTTACTCCCGGAATCAGGGGACTGAAGCTTTCTTT. It yields the protein CASSYSRNQGTEAFF.